These 16 T cell receptor beta chains came from one sample sequenced in a study of blood T cells in healthy people across ages. PCR was performed a second time for roughly 7 to 12 cycles using a sample-barcoded 5' primer and a J-beta primer mix. TCRdb independently ran MiXCR on the 5' RACE reads; one entry per CDR3 protein. The sample comprises some 730,000 distinct CDR3 sequences, 22% of which are singletons, and about 20% rests with the top ten. Specimen: blood. The receptors here all came from a man between 65 and 85 years old in good health.

The V and J genes are TRBV7-8 and TRBJ2-3; 9 nucleotides line up with TRBD2. Germline V gene sequence: CDR1 SGHVS, CDR2 FQNEAQ. V shed 5 bases and J 2 bases; nucleotides not matched to a gene: 8. The CDR3 has 16 residues. This CDR3 reads CASSGPGTSLTDTQYF. CDR3 coding DNA: TGTGCCAGCAGCGGACCCGGGACTAGCCTCACAGATACGCAGTATTTT.

The chain recombines TRBV7-2 with TRBJ2-4; possibly TRBD2 for D (6 bases). There are 13 residues in the CDR3. Trimming removed 3 bases at V and 5 bases at J, with 8 bases between. From germline, CDR1 is SGHTA and CDR2 FQGNSA. The DNA of the CDR3 is TGTGCCAGCAGCTTCGGGGGACAAAACATTCAGTACTTC. Translating it yields CASSFGGQNIQYF.

The chain is built from TRBV5-1 and TRBJ1-2; weak D call: TRBD1 (5 bases). The CDR3 loop spans 14 amino acids. CDR1 and CDR2 from the germline V gene are SGHRS and YFSETQ. Trimming shortened V by 4 bases and J by 3 bases, and 13 bases separated the two germline ends. The CDR3 DNA follows: TGCGCCAGCAGCATAGACACACAGGACTATGGCTACACCTTC. Translation: CASSIDTQDYGYTF.

This chain joins TRBV6-2 or TRBV6-3 and TRBJ2-2; 7 bases match TRBD1. CDR1 MNHEY and CDR2 SVGEGT come from the germline V gene. V shed 0 bases, J shed 2 bases, and the junction held 12 bases outside the gene matches. There are 19 residues in the CDR3. The chain's CDR3 is CASSYSPRGYTRNTGELFF. CDR3 bases: TGTGCCAGCAGTTACTCCCCCAGGGGGTATACGCGAAACACCGGGGAGCTGTTTTTT.

The rearrangement uses TRBV29-1 and TRBJ2-1; TRBD1 is a possible D gene (6 bases). Trimming shortened V by 7 bases and J by 2 bases, and 12 bases separated the two germline ends. This CDR3 has 13 residues. Germline assignment: CDR1 SQVTM and CDR2 ANQGSEA. The CDR3 bases are TGCAGCGGTGTAAACAGGGCCTACAATGAGCAGTTCTTC. It encodes CSGVNRAYNEQFF.

A few counts support this clonotype. The rearrangement joins TRBV6-5 to TRBJ2-7, with a tentative D call TRBD2 (6 bases). The DNA end is more similar to TRBJ2-1, so the J call may be wrong. The CDR3 totals 14 residues. Germline V gene lookup returns CDR1 MNHEY and CDR2 SVGAGI. This CDR3 reads CASSPGVAINEQFF. The CDR3 coding sequence is TGTGCCAGCAGCCCGGGAGTTGCAATAAATGAGCAGTTCTTC.

V is TRBV3-1 and J is TRBJ2-7, with D possibly being TRBD1 (5 bases). Germline CDR1 and CDR2: LGHDT and YNNKEL (reference sequence). The CDR3 is 14 amino acids. V was pared by 5 bases and J by 1 base, with 12 bases between. This CDR3 reads CASSAQAGSYEQYF. Here the CDR3 DNA reads TGTGCCAGCAGCGCCCAGGCAGGGTCCTACGAGCAGTACTTC.

The chain combines TRBV6-2 or TRBV6-3 with TRBJ2-7; TRBD1 agrees at 7 bases. This CDR3 is built from 14 residues. V was clipped by 3 bases and J by 3 bases; unmatched bases: 5. Germline V gene sequence: CDR1 MNHEY, CDR2 SVGEGT. For the CDR3, the DNA is TGTGCCAGCAGTTATTACAGGGGTCTCTACGAGCAGTACTTC. Translated, it gives CASSYYRGLYEQYF.

The V call is TRBV29-1, the J call TRBJ2-3; no definite D call. The germline V gene has CDR1 SQVTM and CDR2 ANQGSEA. The length of the CDR3 is 12 residues. Trimming removed 1 base from V and 3 bases from J, with 5 bases in between. The CDR3 sequence is CSVEVLTDTQYF. CDR3 in DNA: TGCAGCGTTGAAGTACTTACAGATACGCAGTATTTT.

The chain carries TRBV27 and TRBJ2-1; perhaps D is TRBD1 or TRBD2 (5 bases each). The J call may be incorrect, as the DNA end agrees better with TRBJ2-5. The CDR3 loop spans 17 amino acids. Looked up from germline, CDR1 is MNHEY and CDR2 is SMNVEV (reference sequence). CDR3 bases: TGTGCCAGCAGTTTCATCGTGGGTGGCGCAGGGAGAGAGACCCAGTACTTC. This gives the protein CASSFIVGGAGRETQYF.

Only a few counts were recorded for this clonotype. The chain couples TRBV30 to TRBJ1-1; no clear D. Trimming took 2 bases from V and 4 from J, leaving 2 bases between them. CDR1 is GTSNPN, CDR2 SVGIG, per germline (reference sequence). The CDR3 has 10 amino acids. The CDR3 region is CAWSRTEAFF. CDR3 in DNA: TGTGCCTGGAGTCGCACTGAAGCTTTCTTT.

This clonotype was picked up a small number of times. The J gene is TRBJ2-4, the V gene TRBV20-1, with 9 bases fitting TRBD2. The CDR3 contains 17 residues. Trimming removed 0 bases from V and 3 bases from J; junction bases left unmatched: 9. The germline V gene has CDR1 DFQATT and CDR2 SNEGSKA (reference sequence). CDR3 region: CSARDGRREGLKNIQYF. The CDR3 nucleotides read TGCAGTGCTAGAGATGGGCGGCGGGAGGGCCTCAAAAACATTCAGTACTTC.

The chain joins TRBV7-3 to TRBJ2-5, with D maybe TRBD2 (5 bases). This CDR3 contains 12 residues. Germline V gives CDR1 SGHTA, CDR2 FQGTGA. Deletions cut 2 bases from V and 11 bases from J, with 12 bases between. DNA for the CDR3: TGTGCCAGCAGCTTAGCTGCGGGCCCGCAGTACTTC. Protein sequence: CASSLAAGPQYF.

This clonotype was observed a handful of times. The chain couples TRBV20-1 to TRBJ2-7; D gene unclear. Trimming stripped 0 bases from V and 3 bases from J, with 18 bases between. The CDR3 has 16 amino acids. Germline loops: CDR1 DFQATT, CDR2 SNEGSKA (reference sequence). CDR3 DNA: TGCAGTGCTAGAGATCCCCGGTATAGAACGAACTACGAGCAGTACTTC. The encoded protein is CSARDPRYRTNYEQYF.

The V and J genes are TRBV5-6 and TRBJ2-5, with 7 bases identical to TRBD1. Germline V gene lookup returns CDR1 SGHDT and CDR2 YYEEEE. The V gene end was trimmed by 4 bases and the J gene end by 2 bases; junction bases not matched to a gene: 5. The CDR3 runs 14 residues. The CDR3 loop is CASSLRGNQETQYF. The DNA for the CDR3 is TGTGCCAGCAGCCTCAGGGGGAATCAAGAGACCCAGTACTTC.

The chain has TRBV4-2 and TRBJ2-3; 7 bases fit TRBD1. J was trimmed by 2 bases and V by 1 base; bases with no gene match: 6. This CDR3 spans 16 amino acids. From germline, CDR1 is LGHNA and CDR2 YNFKEQ. The CDR3 protein is CASSQGNRGATDTQYF. CDR3 nucleotide sequence: TGTGCCAGCAGCCAAGGCAACAGGGGAGCCACAGATACGCAGTATTTT.